A selection of T cell receptor beta chains follows, all from one sample in a study of blood T cells in healthy people across ages. MiXCR, run by TCRdb on the 5' RACE reads, gives a single entry per CDR3 protein. The table lists about 580,000 distinct CDR3 sequences, more than 45% of them singletons, with around 25% in the top ten. What was sequenced was blood. Every receptor here comes from an elderly man in good health. CDR3s include the opening cysteine and the closing phenylalanine or tryptophan. Fields, in order: V gene, J gene, CDR3 protein.

>TRBV7-6|TRBJ2-7
CASSLRTGGGEQYF
>TRBV6-5|TRBJ1-4
CASSYDVREKLFF
>TRBV7-2|TRBJ1-4
CASSLEGGNGEKLFF
>TRBV3-1|TRBJ2-5
CASSPPPVRKETQYF
>TRBV6-2/TRBV6-3|TRBJ2-7
CASSYLSGRVTYEQYF
>TRBV25-1|TRBJ2-5
CASSENQETQYF
>TRBV7-3|TRBJ2-3
CASSLAGAGDTQYF
>TRBV25-1|TRBJ2-1
CASSEYRGATYNEQFF
>TRBV7-9|TRBJ2-3
CASSSGQGAGTDTQYF
>TRBV20-1|TRBJ1-6
CSASEDPNSPLHF
>TRBV29-1|TRBJ2-5
CSVPAPGLAGYNEQYF
>TRBV6-6|TRBJ1-2
CASILPGGSDGYTF